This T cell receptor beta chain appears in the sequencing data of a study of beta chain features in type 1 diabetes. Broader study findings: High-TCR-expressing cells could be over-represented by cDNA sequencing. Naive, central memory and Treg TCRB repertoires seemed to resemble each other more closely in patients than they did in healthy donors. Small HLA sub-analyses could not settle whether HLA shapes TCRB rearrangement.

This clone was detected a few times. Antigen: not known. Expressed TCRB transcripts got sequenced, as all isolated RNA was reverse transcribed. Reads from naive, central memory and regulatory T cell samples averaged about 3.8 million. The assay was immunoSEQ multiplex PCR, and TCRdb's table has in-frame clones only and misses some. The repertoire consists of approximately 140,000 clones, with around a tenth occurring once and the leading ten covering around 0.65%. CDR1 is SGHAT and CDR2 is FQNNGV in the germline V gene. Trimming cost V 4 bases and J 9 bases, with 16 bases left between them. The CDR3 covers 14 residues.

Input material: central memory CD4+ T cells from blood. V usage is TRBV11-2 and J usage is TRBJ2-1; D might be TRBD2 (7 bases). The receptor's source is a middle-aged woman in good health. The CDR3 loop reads CASSSPGGHSEQFF. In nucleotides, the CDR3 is TGTGCCAGCAGCTCCCCGGGGGGCCACAGTGAGCAGTTCTTC.